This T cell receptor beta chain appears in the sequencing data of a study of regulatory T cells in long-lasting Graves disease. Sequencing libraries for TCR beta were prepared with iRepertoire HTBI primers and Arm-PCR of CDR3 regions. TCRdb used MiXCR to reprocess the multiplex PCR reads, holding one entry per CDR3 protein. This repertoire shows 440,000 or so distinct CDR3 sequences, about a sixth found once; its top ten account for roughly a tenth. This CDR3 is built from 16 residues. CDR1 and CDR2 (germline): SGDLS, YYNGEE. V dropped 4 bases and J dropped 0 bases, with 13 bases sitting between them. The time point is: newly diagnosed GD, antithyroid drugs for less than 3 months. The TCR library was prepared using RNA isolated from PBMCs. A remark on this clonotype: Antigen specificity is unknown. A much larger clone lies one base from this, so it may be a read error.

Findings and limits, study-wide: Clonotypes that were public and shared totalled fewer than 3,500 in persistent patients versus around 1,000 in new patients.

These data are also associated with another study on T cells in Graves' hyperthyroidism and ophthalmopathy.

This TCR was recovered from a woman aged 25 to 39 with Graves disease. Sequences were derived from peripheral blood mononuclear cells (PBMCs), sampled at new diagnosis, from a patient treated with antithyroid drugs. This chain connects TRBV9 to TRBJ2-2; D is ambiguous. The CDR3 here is CASSPHEHANTGELFF. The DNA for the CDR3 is TGTGCCAGCAGCCCCCATGAGCACGCGAACACCGGGGAGCTGTTTTTT.